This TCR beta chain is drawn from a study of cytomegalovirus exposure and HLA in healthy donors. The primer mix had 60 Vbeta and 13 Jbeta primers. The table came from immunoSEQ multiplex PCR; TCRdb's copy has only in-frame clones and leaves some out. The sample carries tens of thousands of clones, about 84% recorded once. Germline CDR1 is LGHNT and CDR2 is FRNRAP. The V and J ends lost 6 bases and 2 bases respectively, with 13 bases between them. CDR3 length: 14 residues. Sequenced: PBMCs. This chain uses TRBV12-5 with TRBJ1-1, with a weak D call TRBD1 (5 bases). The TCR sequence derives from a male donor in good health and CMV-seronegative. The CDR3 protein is CASGGTAGNTEAFF. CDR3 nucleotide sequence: TGTGCTAGTGGCGGGACGGCGGGAAACACTGAAGCTTTCTTT.